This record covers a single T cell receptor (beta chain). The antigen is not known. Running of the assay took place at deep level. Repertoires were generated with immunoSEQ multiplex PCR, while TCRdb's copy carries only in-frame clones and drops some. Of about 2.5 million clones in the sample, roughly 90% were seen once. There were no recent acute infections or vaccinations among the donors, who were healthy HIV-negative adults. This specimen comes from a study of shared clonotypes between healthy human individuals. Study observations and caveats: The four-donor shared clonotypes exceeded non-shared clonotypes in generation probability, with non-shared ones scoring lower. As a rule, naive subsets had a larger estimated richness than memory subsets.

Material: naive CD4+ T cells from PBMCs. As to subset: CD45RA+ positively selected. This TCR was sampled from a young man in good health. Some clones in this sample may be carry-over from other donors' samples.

The CDR3 DNA is TGTGCCAGCAGTTACTCGGCAGCCCGCTACGAGCAGTACTTC. This codes for CASSYSAARYEQYF. V usage is TRBV6-5 and J usage is TRBJ2-7; D remains unclear. V was trimmed by 0 bases and J by 3 bases, leaving 9 bases between them. The CDR3 loop spans 14 amino acids. Germline lookup yields CDR1 MNHEY and CDR2 SVGAGI.